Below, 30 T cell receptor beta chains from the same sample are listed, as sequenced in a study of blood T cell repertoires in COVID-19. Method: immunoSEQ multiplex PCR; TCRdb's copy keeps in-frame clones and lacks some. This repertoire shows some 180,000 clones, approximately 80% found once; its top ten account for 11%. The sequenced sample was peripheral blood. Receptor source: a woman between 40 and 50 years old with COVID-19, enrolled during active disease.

The CDR3, as DNA: TGTGCCAGCAGTTTAAGGTCGACAGGGCGGGCCTCCTATAATTCACCCCTCCACTTT. Protein: CASSLRSTGRASYNSPLHF. This chain joins TRBV27 and TRBJ1-6; 7 bases are shared with TRBD1. In germline, CDR1 is MNHEY, CDR2 SMNVEV (reference sequence). This CDR3 is 19 amino acids long. The trim removed 2 bases at V and 0 bases at J, leaving 10 bases unmatched.

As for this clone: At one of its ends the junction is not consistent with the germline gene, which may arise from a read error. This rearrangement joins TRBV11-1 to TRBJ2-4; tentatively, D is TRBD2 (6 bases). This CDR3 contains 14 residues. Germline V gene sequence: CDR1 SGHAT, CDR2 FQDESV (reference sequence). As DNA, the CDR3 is TGTGCCAGCAGCCTAGCGTCCCGTATGAACATTCAGTACTTC. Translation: CASSLASRMNIQYF.

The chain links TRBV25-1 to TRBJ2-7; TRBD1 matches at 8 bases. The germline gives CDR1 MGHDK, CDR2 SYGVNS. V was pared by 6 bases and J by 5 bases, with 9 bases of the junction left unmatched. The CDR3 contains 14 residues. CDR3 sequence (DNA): TGTGCCAGCAGGGACAGGGTGTCGGTCCACGAGCAGTACTTC. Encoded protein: CASRDRVSVHEQYF.

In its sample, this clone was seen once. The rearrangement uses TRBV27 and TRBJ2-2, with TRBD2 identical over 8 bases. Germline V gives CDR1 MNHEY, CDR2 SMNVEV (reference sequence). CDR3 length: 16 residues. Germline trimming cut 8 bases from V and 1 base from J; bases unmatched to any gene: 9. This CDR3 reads CASQRAGVLNTGELFF. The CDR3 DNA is TGTGCCAGCCAACGAGCGGGAGTGCTGAACACCGGGGAGCTGTTTTTT.

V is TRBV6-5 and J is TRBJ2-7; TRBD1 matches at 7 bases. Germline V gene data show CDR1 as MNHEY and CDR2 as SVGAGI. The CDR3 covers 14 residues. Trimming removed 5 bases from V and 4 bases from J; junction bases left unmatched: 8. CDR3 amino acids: CASSPRDSSYEQYF. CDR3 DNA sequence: TGTGCCAGCAGTCCCCGGGACAGTTCGTACGAGCAGTACTTC.

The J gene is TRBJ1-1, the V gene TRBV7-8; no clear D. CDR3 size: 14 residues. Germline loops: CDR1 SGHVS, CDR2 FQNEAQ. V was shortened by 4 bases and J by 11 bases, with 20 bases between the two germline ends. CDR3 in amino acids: CASSSILTNSVAFF. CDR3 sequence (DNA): TGTGCCAGCAGCTCAATACTGACAAATTCGGTCGCTTTCTTT.

CDR3: CASSFLEGVSTEAFF. In nucleotides, the CDR3 is TGTGCCAGCAGTTTTTTAGAGGGAGTGAGCACTGAAGCTTTCTTT. The V and J genes are TRBV28 and TRBJ1-1; no definite D call. CDR1 is MDHEN and CDR2 is SYDVKM in the germline V gene. The CDR3 totals 15 residues. Trimming shortened V by 3 bases and J by 4 bases, and 15 bases separated the two germline ends.

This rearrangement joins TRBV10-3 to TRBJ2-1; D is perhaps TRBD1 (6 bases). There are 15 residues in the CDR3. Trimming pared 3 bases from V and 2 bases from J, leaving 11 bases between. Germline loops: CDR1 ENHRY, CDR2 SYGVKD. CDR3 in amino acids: CAISEGTKTYNEQFF. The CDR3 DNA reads TGTGCCATCAGTGAAGGGACAAAAACCTACAATGAGCAGTTCTTC.

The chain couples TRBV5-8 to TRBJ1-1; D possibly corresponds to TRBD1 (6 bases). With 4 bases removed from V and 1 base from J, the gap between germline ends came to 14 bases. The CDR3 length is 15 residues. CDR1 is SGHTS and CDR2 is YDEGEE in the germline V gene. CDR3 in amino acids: CASSGPGTTNTEAFF. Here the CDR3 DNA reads TGTGCCAGCAGCGGCCCAGGGACAACGAACACTGAAGCTTTCTTT.

The DNA of the CDR3 is TGTGCCAGCAGCTTTAAACCCCCGTACGAGGACACTGAAGCTTTCTTT. Its translation: CASSFKPPYEDTEAFF. V is TRBV7-9 and J is TRBJ1-1, with D unclear. Germline CDR1 is SEHNR and CDR2 is FQNEAQ (reference sequence). This CDR3 spans 16 amino acids. Trimming stripped 3 bases from V and 3 bases from J, with 17 bases between.

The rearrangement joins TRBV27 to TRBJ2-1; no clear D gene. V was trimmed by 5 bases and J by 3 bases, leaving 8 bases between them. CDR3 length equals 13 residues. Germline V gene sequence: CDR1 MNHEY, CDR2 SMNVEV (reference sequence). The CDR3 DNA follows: TGTGCCAGCAGTCTAGGCGGCTACAATGAGCAGTTCTTC. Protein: CASSLGGYNEQFF.

The CDR3 coding sequence is TGCGCCAGCAGCCAAGCCAGACTTATGAACACTGAAGCTTTCTTT. It is translated as CASSQARLMNTEAFF. V gene TRBV4-1 combines with J gene TRBJ1-1; D is unresolved. V shed 1 base and J shed 0 bases, with 9 bases lying between them. The germline gives CDR1 MGHRA, CDR2 YSYEKL. The CDR3 is made up of 15 amino acids.

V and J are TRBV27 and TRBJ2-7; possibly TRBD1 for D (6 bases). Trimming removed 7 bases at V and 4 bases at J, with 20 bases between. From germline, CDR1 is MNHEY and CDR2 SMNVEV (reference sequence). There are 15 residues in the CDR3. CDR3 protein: CASNPGTLCSYEQYV. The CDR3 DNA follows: TGTGCCAGCAACCCCGGGACACTTTGTTCGTACGAGCAGTACGTC.

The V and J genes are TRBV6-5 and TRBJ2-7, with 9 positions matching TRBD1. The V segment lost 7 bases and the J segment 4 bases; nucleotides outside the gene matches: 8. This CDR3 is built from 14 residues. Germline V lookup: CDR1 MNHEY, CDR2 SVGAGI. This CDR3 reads CASMPLGQGYEQYV. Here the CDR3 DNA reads TGTGCCAGCATGCCTTTAGGACAGGGGTACGAGCAGTACGTC.

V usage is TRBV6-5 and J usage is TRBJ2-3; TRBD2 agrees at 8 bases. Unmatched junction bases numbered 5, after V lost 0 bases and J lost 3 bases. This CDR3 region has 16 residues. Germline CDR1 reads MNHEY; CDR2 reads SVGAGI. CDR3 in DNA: TGTGCCAGCAGTTACTCCCAGCGGGAGTTAACAGATACGCAGTATTTT. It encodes CASSYSQRELTDTQYF.

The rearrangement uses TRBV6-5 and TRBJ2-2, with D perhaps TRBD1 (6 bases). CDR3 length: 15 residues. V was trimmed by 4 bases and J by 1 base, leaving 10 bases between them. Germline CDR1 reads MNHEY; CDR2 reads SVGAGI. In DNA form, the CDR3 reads TGTGCCAGCAGTTCTCCGGGACAGAACACCGGGGAGCTGTTTTTT. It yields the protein CASSSPGQNTGELFF.

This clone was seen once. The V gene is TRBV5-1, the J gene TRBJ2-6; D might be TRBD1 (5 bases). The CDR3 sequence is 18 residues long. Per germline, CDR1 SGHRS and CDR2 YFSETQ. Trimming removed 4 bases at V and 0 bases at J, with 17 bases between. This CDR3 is CASSHTGLGYSGANVLTF. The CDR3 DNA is TGCGCCAGCAGCCATACAGGCCTGGGCTACTCTGGGGCCAACGTCCTGACTTTC. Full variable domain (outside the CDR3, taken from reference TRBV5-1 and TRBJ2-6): KAGVTQTPRYLIKTRGQQVTLSCSPISGHRSVSWYQQTPGQGLQFLFEYFSETQRNKGNFPGRFSGRQFSNSRSEMNVSTLELGDSALYLCASSHTGLGYSGANVLTFGAGSRLTVL.

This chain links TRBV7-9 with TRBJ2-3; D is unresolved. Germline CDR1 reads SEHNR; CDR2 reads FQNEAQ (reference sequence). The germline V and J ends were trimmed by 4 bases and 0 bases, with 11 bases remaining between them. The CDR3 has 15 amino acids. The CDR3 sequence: CASSSRLESTDTQYF. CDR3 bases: TGTGCCAGCAGCTCAAGACTGGAAAGCACAGATACGCAGTATTTT.

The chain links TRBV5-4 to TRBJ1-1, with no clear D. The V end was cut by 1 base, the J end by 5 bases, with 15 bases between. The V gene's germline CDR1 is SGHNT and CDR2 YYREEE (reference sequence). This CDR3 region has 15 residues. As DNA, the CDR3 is TGTGCCAGCAGCTTGACCCCGGGGAAGGGAACTGAAGCTTTCTTT. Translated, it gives CASSLTPGKGTEAFF.

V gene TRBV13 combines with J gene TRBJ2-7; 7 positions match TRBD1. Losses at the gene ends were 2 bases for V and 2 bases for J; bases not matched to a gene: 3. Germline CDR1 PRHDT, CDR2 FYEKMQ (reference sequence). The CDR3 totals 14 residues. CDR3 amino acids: CASSLRQGAYEQYF. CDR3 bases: TGTGCCAGCAGCTTACGACAGGGAGCCTACGAGCAGTACTTC. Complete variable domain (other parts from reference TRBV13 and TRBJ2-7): AAGVIQSPRHLIKEKRETATLKCYPIPRHDTVYWYQQGPGQDPQFLISFYEKMQSDKGSIPDRFSAQQFSDYHSELNMSSLELGDSALYFCASSLRQGAYEQYFGPGTRLTVT.

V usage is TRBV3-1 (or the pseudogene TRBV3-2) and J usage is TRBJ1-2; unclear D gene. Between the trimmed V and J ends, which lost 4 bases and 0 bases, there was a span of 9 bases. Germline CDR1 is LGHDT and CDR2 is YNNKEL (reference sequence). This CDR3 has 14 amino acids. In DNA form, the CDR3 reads TGTGCCAGCAGCCTCGGAACAGCTAACTATGGCTACACCTTC. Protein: CASSLGTANYGYTF.

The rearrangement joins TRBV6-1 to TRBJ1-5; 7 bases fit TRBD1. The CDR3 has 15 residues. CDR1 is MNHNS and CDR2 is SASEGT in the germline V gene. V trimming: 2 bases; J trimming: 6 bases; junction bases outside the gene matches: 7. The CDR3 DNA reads TGTGCCAGCAGTGAAACACAGGGGAAATCTCAGCCCCAGCATTTT. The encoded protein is CASSETQGKSQPQHF.

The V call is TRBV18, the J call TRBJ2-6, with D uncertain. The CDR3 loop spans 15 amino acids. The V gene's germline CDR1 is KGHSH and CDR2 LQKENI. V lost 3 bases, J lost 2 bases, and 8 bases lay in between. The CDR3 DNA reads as TGTGCCAGCTCACCTGTAAATGCTGGGGCCAACGTCCTGACTTTC. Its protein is CASSPVNAGANVLTF.

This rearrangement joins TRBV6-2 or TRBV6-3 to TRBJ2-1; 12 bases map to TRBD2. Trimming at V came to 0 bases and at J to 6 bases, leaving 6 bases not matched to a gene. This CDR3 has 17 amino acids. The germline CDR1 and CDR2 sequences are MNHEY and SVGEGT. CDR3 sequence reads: CASSYSTSGSPFNEQFF. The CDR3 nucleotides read TGTGCCAGCAGTTACTCGACTAGCGGGAGCCCTTTCAATGAGCAGTTCTTC.

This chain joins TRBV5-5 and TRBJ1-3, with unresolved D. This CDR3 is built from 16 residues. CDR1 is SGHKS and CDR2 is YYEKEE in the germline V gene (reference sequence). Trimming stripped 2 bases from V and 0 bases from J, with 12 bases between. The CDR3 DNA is TGTGCCAGCAGCTTTGGGCCACCCATCTCTGGAAACACCATATATTTT. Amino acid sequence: CASSFGPPISGNTIYF.

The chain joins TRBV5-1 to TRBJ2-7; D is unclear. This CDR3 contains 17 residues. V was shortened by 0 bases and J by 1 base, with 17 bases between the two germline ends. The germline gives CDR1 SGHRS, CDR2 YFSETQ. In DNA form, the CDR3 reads TGCGCCAGCAGCTTGGCTCCGCCAAATGGGCCTTCCTACGAGCAGTACTTC. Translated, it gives CASSLAPPNGPSYEQYF.

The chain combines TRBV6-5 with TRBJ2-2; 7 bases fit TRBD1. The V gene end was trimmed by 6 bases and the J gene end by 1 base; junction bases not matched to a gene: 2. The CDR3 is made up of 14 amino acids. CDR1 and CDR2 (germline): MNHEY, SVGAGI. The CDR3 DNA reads TGTGCCAGCAGGGGGACAGTGAACACCGGGGAGCTGTTTTTT. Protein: CASRGTVNTGELFF.

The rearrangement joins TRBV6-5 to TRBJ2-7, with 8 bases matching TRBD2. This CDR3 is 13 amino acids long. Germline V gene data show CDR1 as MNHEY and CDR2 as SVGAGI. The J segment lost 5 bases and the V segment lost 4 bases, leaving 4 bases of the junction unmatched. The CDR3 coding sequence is TGTGCCAGCAGTTTAAGCGGGAGCGACGAGCAGTACTTC. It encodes CASSLSGSDEQYF.

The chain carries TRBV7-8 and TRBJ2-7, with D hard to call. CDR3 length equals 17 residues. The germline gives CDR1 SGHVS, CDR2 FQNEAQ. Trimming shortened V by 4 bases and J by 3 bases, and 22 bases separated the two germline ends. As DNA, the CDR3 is TGTGCCAGCAGCTCCACGATCCCGGCAGCGATTAACTACGAGCAGTACGTC. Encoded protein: CASSSTIPAAINYEQYV.

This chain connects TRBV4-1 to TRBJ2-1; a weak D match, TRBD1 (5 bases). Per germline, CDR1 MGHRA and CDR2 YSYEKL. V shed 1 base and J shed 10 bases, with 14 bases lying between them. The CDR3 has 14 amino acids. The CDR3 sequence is CASSQAMGYREQFF. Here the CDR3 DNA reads TGCGCCAGCAGCCAAGCGATGGGATACAGGGAGCAGTTCTTC.